The clone carrying this T cell receptor beta chain was seen only a few times. Its antigen is as yet unknown. Germline loops: CDR1 MNHEY, CDR2 SMNVEV (reference sequence). V dropped 0 bases and J dropped 7; count of bases not matched to a gene: 4. The CDR3 consists of 15 residues. UMIs and a universal primer site were added when TCR cDNA was made by 5'RACE template switching. MiXCR, run by TCRdb on the 5' RACE reads, gives a single entry per CDR3 protein. The sample holds over 150,000 distinct CDR3 sequences, 6% to 7.5% seen once. The data are from a study of T cells after yellow fever vaccination. Study context: When fractions had low cell numbers, they were prepared with SMART-Seq v4 Ultra Low Input.

Regarding the study as a whole: It was a weaker secondary response, yet one that peaked faster, at day 5 versus 15.

This specimen was CD4+ T cells sorted from PBMCs, taken 5 days after the first yellow fever vaccination. The V call is TRBV27, the J call TRBJ2-1, with 9 bases that match TRBD1. The clonotype originates from a man younger than 30 who received the YFV17D yellow fever vaccine. CDR3 nucleotide sequence: TGTGCCAGCAGTTTATCGGACAGGGGACTAAATGAGCAGTTCTTC. Translation gives CASSLSDRGLNEQFF.